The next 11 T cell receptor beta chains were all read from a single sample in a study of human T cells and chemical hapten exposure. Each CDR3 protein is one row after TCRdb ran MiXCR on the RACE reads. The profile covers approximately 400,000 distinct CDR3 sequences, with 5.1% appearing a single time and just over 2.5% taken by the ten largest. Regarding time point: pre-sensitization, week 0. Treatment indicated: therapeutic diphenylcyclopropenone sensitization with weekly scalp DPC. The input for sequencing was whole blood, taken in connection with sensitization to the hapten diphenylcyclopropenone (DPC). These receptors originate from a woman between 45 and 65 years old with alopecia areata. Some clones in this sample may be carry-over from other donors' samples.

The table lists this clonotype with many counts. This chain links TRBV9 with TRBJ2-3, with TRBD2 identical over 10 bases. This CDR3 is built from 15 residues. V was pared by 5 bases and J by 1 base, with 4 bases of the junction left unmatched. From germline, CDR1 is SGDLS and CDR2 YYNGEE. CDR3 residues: CASRAGTSGTDTQYF. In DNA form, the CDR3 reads TGTGCCAGCAGGGCCGGGACTAGCGGCACAGATACGCAGTATTTT.

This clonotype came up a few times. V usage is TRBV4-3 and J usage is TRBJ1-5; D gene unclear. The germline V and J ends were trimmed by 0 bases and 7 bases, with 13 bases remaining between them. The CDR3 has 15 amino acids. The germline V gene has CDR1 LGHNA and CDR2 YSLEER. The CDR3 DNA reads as TGCGCCAGCAGCCAAGATCTGAACCGCGAACAGCCCCAGCATTTT. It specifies CASSQDLNREQPQHF.

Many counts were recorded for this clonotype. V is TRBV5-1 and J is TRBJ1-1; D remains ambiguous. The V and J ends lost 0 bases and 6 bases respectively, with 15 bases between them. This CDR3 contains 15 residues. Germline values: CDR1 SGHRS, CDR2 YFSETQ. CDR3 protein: CASSLARGLVAEAFF. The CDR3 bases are TGCGCCAGCAGCTTGGCCAGAGGTTTAGTCGCTGAAGCTTTCTTT.

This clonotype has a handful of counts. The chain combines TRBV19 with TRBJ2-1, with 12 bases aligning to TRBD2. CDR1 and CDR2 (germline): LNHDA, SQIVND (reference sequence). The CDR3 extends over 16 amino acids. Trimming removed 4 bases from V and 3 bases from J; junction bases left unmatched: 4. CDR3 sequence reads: CASSKTSGRVYNEQFF. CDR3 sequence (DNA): TGTGCCAGTAGTAAGACTAGCGGGAGAGTCTACAATGAGCAGTTCTTC.

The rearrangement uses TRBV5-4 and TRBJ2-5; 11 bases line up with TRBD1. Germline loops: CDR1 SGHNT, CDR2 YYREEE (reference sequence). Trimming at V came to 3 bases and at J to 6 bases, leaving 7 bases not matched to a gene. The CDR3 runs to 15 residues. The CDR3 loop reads CASSSRTGGEKTQYF. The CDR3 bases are TGTGCCAGCAGCTCCAGGACAGGGGGCGAAAAGACCCAGTACTTC. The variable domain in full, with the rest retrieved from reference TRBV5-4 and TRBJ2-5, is ETGVTQSPTHLIKTRGQQVTLRCSSQSGHNTVSWYQQALGQGPQFIFQYYREEENGRGNFPPRFSGLQFPNYSSELNVNALELDDSALYLCASSSRTGGEKTQYFGPGTRLLVL.

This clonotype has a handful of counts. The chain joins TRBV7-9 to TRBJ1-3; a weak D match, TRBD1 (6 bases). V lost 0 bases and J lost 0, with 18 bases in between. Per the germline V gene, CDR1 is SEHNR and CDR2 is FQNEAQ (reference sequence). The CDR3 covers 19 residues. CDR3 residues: CASSLATLRDTNSGNTIYF. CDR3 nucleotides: TGTGCCAGCAGCTTAGCAACTCTCCGGGACACAAACTCTGGAAACACCATATATTTT. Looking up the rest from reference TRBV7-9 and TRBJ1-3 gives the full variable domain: DTGVSQNPRHKITKRGQNVTFRCDPISEHNRLYWYRQTLGQGPEFLTYFQNEAQLEKSRLLSDRFSAERPKGSFSTLEIQRTEQGDSAMYLCASSLATLRDTNSGNTIYFGEGSWLTVV.

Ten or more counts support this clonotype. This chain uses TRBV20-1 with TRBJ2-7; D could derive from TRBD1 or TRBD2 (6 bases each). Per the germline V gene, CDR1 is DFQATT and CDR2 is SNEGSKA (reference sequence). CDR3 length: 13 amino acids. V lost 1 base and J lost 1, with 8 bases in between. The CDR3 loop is CSARGGGSYEQYF. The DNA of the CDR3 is TGCAGTGCTAGAGGAGGGGGGTCCTACGAGCAGTACTTC.

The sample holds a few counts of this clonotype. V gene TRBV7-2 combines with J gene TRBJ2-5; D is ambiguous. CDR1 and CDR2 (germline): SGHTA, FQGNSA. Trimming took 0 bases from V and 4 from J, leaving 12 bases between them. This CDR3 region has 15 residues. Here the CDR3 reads CASSLAHRNVETQYF. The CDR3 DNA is TGTGCCAGCAGCTTAGCCCATCGTAACGTAGAGACCCAGTACTTC.

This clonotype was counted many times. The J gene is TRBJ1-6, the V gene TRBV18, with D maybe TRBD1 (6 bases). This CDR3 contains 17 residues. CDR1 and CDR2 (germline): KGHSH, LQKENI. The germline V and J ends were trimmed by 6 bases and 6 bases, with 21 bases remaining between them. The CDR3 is CASSLTDSGGSNSPLHF. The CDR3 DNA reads TGTGCCAGCTCGCTCACGGACAGTGGAGGGAGTAATTCACCCCTCCACTTT.

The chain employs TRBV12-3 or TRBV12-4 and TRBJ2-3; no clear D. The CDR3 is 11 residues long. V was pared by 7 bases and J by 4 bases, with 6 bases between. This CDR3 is CASKGSDTQYF. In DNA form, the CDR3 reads TGTGCCAGCAAAGGGTCAGATACGCAGTATTTT.

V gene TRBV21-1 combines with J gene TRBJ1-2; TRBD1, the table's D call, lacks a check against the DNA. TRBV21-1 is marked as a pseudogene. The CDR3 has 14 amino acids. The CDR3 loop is CASSKVGADYGYTF. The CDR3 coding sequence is TGTGCCAGCAGCAAAGTTGGGGCAGACTATGGCTACACCTTC.